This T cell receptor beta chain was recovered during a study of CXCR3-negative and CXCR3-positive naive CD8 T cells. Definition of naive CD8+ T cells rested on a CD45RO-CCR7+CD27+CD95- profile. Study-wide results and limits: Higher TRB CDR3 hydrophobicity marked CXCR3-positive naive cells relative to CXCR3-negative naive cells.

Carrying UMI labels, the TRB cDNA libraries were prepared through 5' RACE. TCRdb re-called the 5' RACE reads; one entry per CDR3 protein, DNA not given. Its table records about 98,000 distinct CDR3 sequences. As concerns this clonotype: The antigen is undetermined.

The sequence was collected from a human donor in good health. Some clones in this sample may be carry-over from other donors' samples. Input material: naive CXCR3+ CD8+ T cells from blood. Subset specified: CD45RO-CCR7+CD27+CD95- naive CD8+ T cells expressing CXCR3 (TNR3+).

The CDR3 is CASSQERQGAYEQYF. The rearrangement links TRBV3-1 to TRBJ2-7; the D call of TRBD1 rests on TCRdb alone, since no DNA is present to check it. From germline, CDR1 is LGHDT and CDR2 YNNKEL (reference sequence). CDR3 length: 15 amino acids.